Here is one T cell receptor (beta chain) with its context. What it binds is unknown. The V gene's germline CDR1 is SQVTM and CDR2 ANQGSEA. There are 15 residues in the CDR3. The data originate from a study of T cells expressing NK-cell markers. Study information: The authors sequenced eight donors, of whom seven were HCMV-seropositive and one was seronegative.

Study results and limitations: The study found dominant NKG2C+ clonotypes at about 1.0-8% of CD8+ T cells in roughly six donors.

The cDNA for TCR beta came from 5'RACE template switching with UMIs. With the 5' RACE reads reprocessed, TCRdb shows one record per CDR3 protein and no DNA. Reported are 200,000 to 300,000 distinct CDR3 sequences; the ten largest clones contain about 4%. The material sequenced was blood T cells: a sorted CD56 or NKG2C T cell subset, CD4+ or CD8+ T cells, or bulk PBMC T cells (not recorded which). This rearrangement joins TRBV29-1 to TRBJ2-5; with no DNA, the TCRdb D assignment of TRBD2 cannot be verified. The receptor was isolated from a woman aged 18 to 75 in good health. The CDR3 loop reads CSVLTSGRVKETQYF.